The following is a T cell receptor (beta chain) sequence with its context. Its antigen is not known. Generated by immunoSEQ multiplex PCR, the TCRdb table keeps only in-frame clones and is missing some. The sample shows around 50,000 clones, 70% to 85% of them seen only once. This sample's time point: week 47, end of study. All doses held 300 ug of mutant IDH1 20-mer peptide, with topical imiquimod. Across weeks 1, 3, 5, 7, 11, 15, 19 and 23, patients received a vaccination each time, eight in all. Trimming at V came to 6 bases and at J to 3 bases, leaving 7 bases not matched to a gene. Germline CDR1 ENHRY, CDR2 SYGVKD. This CDR3 has 16 residues. This sample is part of a study of a mutant IDH1 vaccine in newly diagnosed glioma. Turning to the study itself: The sex distribution of treated patients was 62.5% male and approximately 40% female, with a mean age of 40.4 years.

The receptor was derived from a woman aged 30 to 39 with glioma. Some clones in this sample may be carry-over from other donors' samples. The sequencing used PBMCs, collected from a glioma patient whose treatment included an IDH1 peptide vaccine. J is TRBJ2-5 and V is TRBV10-3; 13 nucleotides line up with TRBD2. The DNA of the CDR3 is TGTGCCATCAGCCATACTAGCGGGAGGGGAGAAGAGACCCAGTACTTC. Residues: CAISHTSGRGEETQYF.